This T cell receptor beta chain derives from a study of blood T cell repertoires in COVID-19. CDR3 length equals 13 residues. Germline V lookup: CDR1 MNHEY, CDR2 SVGAGI. V shed 6 bases, J shed 10 bases, and the junction held 5 bases outside the gene matches. Data came from immunoSEQ multiplex PCR; TCRdb stores just in-frame clones and leaves some out. Found here are under 350,000 clones, around nine tenths of them singletons; the top ten hold more than 1.5%. V is TRBV6-5 and J is TRBJ1-6, with 8 nucleotides matching TRBD1. The specimen sequenced was PBMCs or T cells enriched from blood (not recorded which). The clonotype comes from a woman in her sixties or seventies who had recovered from COVID-19. The CDR3 nucleotides are TGTGCCAGCAGCCGGGACAGGTACTCACCCCTCCACTTT. This gives the protein CASSRDRYSPLHF.